This T cell receptor (beta chain) was profiled in a study of molecular identifiers for immune sequencing clone quantification. Germline V CDR1 and CDR2: MDHEN, SYDVKM. Trimming cost V 6 bases and J 4 bases; bases outside gene matches: 12. This CDR3 region has 17 residues. The table lists this clonotype with many counts. TCRdb re-analysed the PCR reads in MiXCR, keeping a single row per CDR3 protein. The data show about 640,000 distinct CDR3 sequences, 15% to 20% seen once. V is TRBV28 and J is TRBJ2-2, with 9 bases matching TRBD1. The sequence was obtained from a human donor in good health. Some libraries in this study had Jurkat cell RNA spiked in. Input material: naive CD8+ T cells from blood, with Jurkat cell RNA spiked in. As for subset: FACS-sorted CD8+CD4-CCR7+CD45RA+ naive T cells. The CDR3 here is CASRREQGARGTGELFF. The CDR3 bases are TGTGCCAGCAGACGAGAACAGGGGGCGCGCGGCACCGGGGAGCTGTTTTTT.